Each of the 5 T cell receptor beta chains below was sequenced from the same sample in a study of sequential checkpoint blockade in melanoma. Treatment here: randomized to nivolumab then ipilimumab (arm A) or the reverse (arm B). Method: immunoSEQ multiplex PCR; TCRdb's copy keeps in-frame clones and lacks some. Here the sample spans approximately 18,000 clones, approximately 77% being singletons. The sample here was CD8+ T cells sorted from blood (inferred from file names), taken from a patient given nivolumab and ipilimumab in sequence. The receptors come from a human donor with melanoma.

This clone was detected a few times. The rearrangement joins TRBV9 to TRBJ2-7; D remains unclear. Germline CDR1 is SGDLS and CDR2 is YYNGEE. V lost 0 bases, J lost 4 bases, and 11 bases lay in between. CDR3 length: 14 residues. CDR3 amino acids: CASSVGGGNYEQYF. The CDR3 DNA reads TGTGCCAGCAGCGTAGGTGGCGGTAATTACGAGCAGTACTTC. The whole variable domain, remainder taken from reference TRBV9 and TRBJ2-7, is DSGVTQTPKHLITATGQRVTLRCSPRSGDLSVYWYQQSLDQGLQFLIQYYNGEERAKGNILERFSAQQFPDLHSELNLSSLELGDSALYFCASSVGGGNYEQYFGPGTRLTVT.

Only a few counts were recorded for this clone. In nucleotides, the CDR3 is TGTGCCAGCAGCCAAGTGCCAGGGGGCTATGGCTACACCTTC. Protein: CASSQVPGGYGYTF. The chain joins TRBV14 to TRBJ1-2; 7 bases map to TRBD1. V shed 1 base and J 4 bases; nucleotides not matched to a gene: 3. The CDR3 runs to 14 residues. Germline lookup yields CDR1 SGHDN and CDR2 FVKESK. Supplemented by reference TRBV14 and TRBJ1-2, the full variable domain reads EAGVTQFPSHSVIEKGQTVTLRCDPISGHDNLYWYRRVMGKEIKFLLHFVKESKQDESGMPNNRFLAERTGGTYSTLKVQPAELEDSGVYFCASSQVPGGYGYTFGSGTRLTVV.

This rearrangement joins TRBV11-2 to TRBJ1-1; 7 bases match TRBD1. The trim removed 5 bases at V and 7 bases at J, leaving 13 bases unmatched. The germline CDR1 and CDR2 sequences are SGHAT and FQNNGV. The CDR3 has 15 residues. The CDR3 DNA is TGTGCCAGCAGCCTGGGACAGACTTTAGCCGATGAAGCTTTCTTT. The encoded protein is CASSLGQTLADEAFF.

The chain's CDR3 is CASSWTVGNTEAFF. Here the CDR3 DNA reads TGTGCCAGCAGCTGGACAGTGGGGAACACTGAAGCTTTCTTT. J is TRBJ1-1 and V is TRBV28; D is perhaps TRBD1 (6 bases). Deletions cut 6 bases from V and 1 base from J, with 12 bases between. The germline CDR1 and CDR2 sequences are MDHEN and SYDVKM. The CDR3 contains 14 residues.

The CDR3 is CASSLPYHRGRDYGYTF. CDR3 DNA sequence: TGCGCCAGCAGCCTACCATACCACAGGGGGCGCGACTATGGCTACACCTTC. The J gene is TRBJ1-2, the V gene TRBV5-1, with TRBD1 matching 9 bases. CDR3 length equals 17 residues. V shed 4 bases and J 3 bases; nucleotides not matched to a gene: 13. Germline CDR1 is SGHRS and CDR2 is YFSETQ.